This T cell receptor beta chain was recovered during a study of cytomegalovirus exposure and HLA in healthy donors. Study conclusions and caveats: In a later analysis, productive TCRs from donors in an Asian-associated ancestry cluster reportedly carried fewer N-insertions than the cohort mean. Cytomegalovirus association was listed for approximately 150 TCR beta chains.

PCR was performed using 60 Vbeta and 13 Jbeta primers. Sequencing was performed with immunoSEQ multiplex PCR; in TCRdb, only in-frame clones are kept and a portion is missing. Counted here are about 99,000 clones, 75% to 85% occurring once; the ten biggest clones make up around a tenth. The CDR3 has 16 residues. The V gene's germline CDR1 is SGHRS and CDR2 YFSETQ. Trimming shortened V by 0 bases and J by 0 bases, and 9 bases separated the two germline ends. About this clone itself: Its antigen is unidentified.

The chain carries TRBV5-1 and TRBJ1-4; D is uncertain. This TCR was sampled from a woman aged 18-29 years in good health and CMV-seropositive. Sequencing was done on a sample of PBMCs. CDR3 in amino acids: CASSLGVEPTNEKLFF. CDR3 bases: TGCGCCAGCAGCTTGGGTGTTGAGCCAACTAATGAAAAACTGTTTTTT.